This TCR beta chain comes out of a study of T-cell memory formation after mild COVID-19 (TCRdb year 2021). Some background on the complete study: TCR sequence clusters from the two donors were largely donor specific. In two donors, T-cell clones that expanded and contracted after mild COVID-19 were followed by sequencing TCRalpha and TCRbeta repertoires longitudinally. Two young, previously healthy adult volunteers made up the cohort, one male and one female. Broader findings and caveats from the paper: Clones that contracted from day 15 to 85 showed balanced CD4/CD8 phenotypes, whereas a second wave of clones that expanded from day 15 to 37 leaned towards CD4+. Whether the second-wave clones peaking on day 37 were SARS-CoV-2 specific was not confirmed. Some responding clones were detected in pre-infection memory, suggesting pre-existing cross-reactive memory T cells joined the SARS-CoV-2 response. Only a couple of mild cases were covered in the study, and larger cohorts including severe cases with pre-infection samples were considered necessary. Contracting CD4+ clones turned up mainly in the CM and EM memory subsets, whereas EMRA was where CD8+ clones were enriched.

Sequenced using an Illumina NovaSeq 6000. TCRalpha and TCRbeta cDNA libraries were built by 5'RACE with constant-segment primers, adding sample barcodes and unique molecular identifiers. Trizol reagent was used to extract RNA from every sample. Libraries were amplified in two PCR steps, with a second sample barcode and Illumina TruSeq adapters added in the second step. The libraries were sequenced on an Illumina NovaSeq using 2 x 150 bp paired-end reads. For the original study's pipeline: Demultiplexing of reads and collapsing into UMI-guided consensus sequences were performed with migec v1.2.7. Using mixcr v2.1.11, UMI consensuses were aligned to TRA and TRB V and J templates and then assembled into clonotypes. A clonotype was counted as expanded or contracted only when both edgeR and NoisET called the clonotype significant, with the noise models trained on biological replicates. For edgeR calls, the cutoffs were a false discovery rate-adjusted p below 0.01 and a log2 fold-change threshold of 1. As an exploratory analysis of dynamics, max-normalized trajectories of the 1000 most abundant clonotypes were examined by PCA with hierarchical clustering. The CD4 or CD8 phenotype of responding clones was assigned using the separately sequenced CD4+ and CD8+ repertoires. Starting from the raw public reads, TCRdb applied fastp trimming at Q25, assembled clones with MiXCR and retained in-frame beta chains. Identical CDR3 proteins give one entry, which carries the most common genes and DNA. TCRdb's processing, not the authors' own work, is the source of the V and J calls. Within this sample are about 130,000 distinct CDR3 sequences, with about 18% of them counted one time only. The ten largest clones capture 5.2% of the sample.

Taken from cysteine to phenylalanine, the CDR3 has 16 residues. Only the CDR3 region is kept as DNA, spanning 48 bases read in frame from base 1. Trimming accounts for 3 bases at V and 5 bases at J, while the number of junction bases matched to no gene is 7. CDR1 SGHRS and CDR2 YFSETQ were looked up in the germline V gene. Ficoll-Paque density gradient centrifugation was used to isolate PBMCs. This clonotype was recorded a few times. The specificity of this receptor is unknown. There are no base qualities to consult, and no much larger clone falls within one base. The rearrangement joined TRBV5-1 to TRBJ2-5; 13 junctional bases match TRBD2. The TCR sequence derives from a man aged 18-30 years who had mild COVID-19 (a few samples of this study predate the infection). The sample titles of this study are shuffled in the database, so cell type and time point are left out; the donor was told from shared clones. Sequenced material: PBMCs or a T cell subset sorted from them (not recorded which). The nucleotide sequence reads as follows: TGCGCCAGCAGCTCAAGACTAGCGGGGGGTCCTGAGACCCAGTACTTC. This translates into CASSSRLAGGPETQYF.